Listed below are T cell receptor beta chains from one sample, sequenced in a study of Ad26.COV2.S vaccination and SARS-CoV-2 variants. The repertoire was sequenced with immunoSEQ multiplex PCR; TCRdb's copy has only in-frame clones and lacks some. The sample carries hundreds of thousands of clones, less than 90% recorded once. Sequencing was performed on peripheral blood, taken in a trial of Ad26.COV2.S vaccine versus placebo. These receptors all stem from a person between 18 and 59 years old who received the Ad26.COV2.S COVID-19 vaccine or a placebo. Both conserved end residues are trimmed from each CDR3. Clone size, where shown, is once, few, many, or a class for clones that have expanded.

v_call: TRBV20-1; j_call: TRBJ1-4; clone_size: -; cdr3_aa: SASRQTSEKLF
v_call: TRBV6-5; j_call: TRBJ1-6; clone_size: -; cdr3_aa: ASSRDRVQAPLH
v_call: TRBV28; j_call: TRBJ2-7; clone_size: many; cdr3_aa: ASRPSRGDGSEQY
v_call: TRBV27; j_call: TRBJ1-1; clone_size: -; cdr3_aa: ASSSYRALGTTEAF
v_call: TRBV7-3; j_call: TRBJ2-5; clone_size: -; cdr3_aa: ASSLVSGGETQY
v_call: TRBV10-3; j_call: TRBJ2-2; clone_size: -; cdr3_aa: AISDSRANTGELF
v_call: TRBV5-4; j_call: TRBJ1-5; clone_size: once; cdr3_aa: ASSYRVRNQPQH
v_call: TRBV4-3; j_call: TRBJ2-3; clone_size: -; cdr3_aa: ASSRGGPGGTDTQY
v_call: TRBV9; j_call: TRBJ1-5; clone_size: -; cdr3_aa: ASSVATGDQPQH
v_call: TRBV11-3; j_call: TRBJ2-2; clone_size: -; cdr3_aa: ASSLAYSGKAGELF
v_call: TRBV28; j_call: TRBJ2-2; clone_size: -; cdr3_aa: ASSFGQNTGELF
v_call: TRBV19; j_call: TRBJ1-2; clone_size: -; cdr3_aa: ASSIRRANYGYT
v_call: TRBV4-1; j_call: TRBJ1-3; clone_size: few; cdr3_aa: ASSQVGRGRSGNTIY
v_call: TRBV24-1; j_call: TRBJ2-1; clone_size: -; cdr3_aa: ATSDRSSYNEQF
v_call: TRBV7-2; j_call: TRBJ1-5; clone_size: -; cdr3_aa: ASSVRGLDNQPQH
v_call: TRBV9; j_call: TRBJ2-7; clone_size: -; cdr3_aa: ASSQYPTYGEQY
v_call: TRBV7-6; j_call: TRBJ2-1; clone_size: -; cdr3_aa: ASSSARGMSYNEQF